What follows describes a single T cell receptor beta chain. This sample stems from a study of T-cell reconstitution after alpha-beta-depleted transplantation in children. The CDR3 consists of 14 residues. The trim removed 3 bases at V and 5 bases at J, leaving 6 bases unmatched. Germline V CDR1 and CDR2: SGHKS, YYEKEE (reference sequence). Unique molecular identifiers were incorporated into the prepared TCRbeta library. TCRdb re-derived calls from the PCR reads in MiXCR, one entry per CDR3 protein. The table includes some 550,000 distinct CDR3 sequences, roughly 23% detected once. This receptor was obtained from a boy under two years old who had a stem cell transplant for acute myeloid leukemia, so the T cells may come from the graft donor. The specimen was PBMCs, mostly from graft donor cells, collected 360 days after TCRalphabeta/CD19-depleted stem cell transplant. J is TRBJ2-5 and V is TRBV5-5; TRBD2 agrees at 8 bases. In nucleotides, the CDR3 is TGTGCCAGCAGCTCGGGGGGGCTGATGGAGACCCAGTACTTC. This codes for CASSSGGLMETQYF.